The next 21 T cell receptor beta chains were all read from a single sample in a study of T cells after yellow fever vaccination. TCRdb reanalysed the 5' RACE reads using MiXCR and keeps one entry per CDR3 protein. Among 140,000 to 150,000 distinct CDR3 sequences listed, 5% to 7.5% were seen once. The sequenced sample was CD4+ T cells sorted from PBMCs, obtained 10 days after the yellow fever booster vaccination. All receptors derive from a man aged 25 to 45 who received the YFV17D yellow fever vaccine.

This clonotype was recorded at least ten times. The CDR3 spells CSARVVVGETQYF. The CDR3, as DNA: TGCAGTGCTAGAGTCGTGGTTGGGGAGACCCAGTACTTC. The chain joins TRBV20-1 to TRBJ2-5; D not certain. V shed 1 base and J shed 5 bases, with 11 bases lying between them. Germline-derived CDR1 and CDR2 are DFQATT and SNEGSKA (reference sequence). The CDR3 loop spans 13 amino acids.

This clonotype was counted ten times or more. The chain has TRBV30 and TRBJ2-7; the match to TRBD2 covers 11 bases. The junction had 7 bases not matched to a gene; V was cut back by 5 bases and J by 4 bases. Germline V gene sequence: CDR1 GTSNPN, CDR2 SVGIG (reference sequence). The CDR3 totals 14 residues. The CDR3 region has the DNA TGTGCCTGGGCAACTAGCGGGAGCTCGTACGAGCAGTACTTC. The encoded protein is CAWATSGSSYEQYF.

Ten or more counts support this clonotype. The rearrangement links TRBV5-6 to TRBJ1-6; TRBD1 is a possible D gene (5 bases). Looked up from germline, CDR1 is SGHDT and CDR2 is YYEEEE. The ends were cut back, 0 bases at V and 7 bases at J, with 8 bases in the middle. The CDR3 length is 14 residues. The CDR3 nucleotides read TGTGCCAGCAGCTTGGCAGGGTCCAATTCACCCCTCCACTTT. Translating gives CASSLAGSNSPLHF. The full variable domain, with the rest looked up from reference TRBV5-6 and TRBJ1-6, is DAGVTQSPTHLIKTRGQQVTLRCSPKSGHDTVSWYQQALGQGPQFIFQYYEEEERQRGNFPDRFSGHQFPNYSSELNVNALLLGDSALYLCASSLAGSNSPLHFGNGTRLTVT.

The table lists this clonotype with many counts. V is TRBV7-2 and J is TRBJ2-7; 11 bases match TRBD2. Germline assignment: CDR1 SGHTA and CDR2 FQGNSA. CDR3 length: 16 residues. The trim removed 0 bases at V and 2 bases at J, leaving 3 bases unmatched. CDR3: CASSLATSGTPYEQYF. CDR3 DNA: TGTGCCAGCAGCTTAGCGACTAGCGGGACGCCCTACGAGCAGTACTTC. Looking up the rest from reference TRBV7-2 and TRBJ2-7 gives the full variable domain: GAGVSQSPSNKVTEKGKDVELRCDPISGHTALYWYRQSLGQGLEFLIYFQGNSAPDKSGLPSDRFSAERTGGSVSTLTIQRTQQEDSAVYLCASSLATSGTPYEQYFGPGTRLTVT.

Only a few counts were recorded for this clonotype. This sequence joins TRBV7-9 and TRBJ2-3; 8 bases map to TRBD2. The V and J ends lost 0 bases and 2 bases, in that order; junction bases with no gene match: 4. The CDR3 loop spans 16 amino acids. The germline V gene has CDR1 SEHNR and CDR2 FQNEAQ (reference sequence). DNA for the CDR3: TGTGCCAGCAGCTTAGCCGGGACTAGATTCACAGATACGCAGTATTTT. Translation: CASSLAGTRFTDTQYF.

Ten or more counts support this clonotype. The V and J genes are TRBV5-1 and TRBJ2-1, with D possibly TRBD2 on 5 matching bases. Per the germline V gene, CDR1 is SGHRS and CDR2 is YFSETQ. Trimming removed 5 bases from V and 2 bases from J, with 14 bases in between. The CDR3 has 15 residues. CDR3 sequence: CASSLSGSTYNEQFF. CDR3 nucleotide sequence: TGCGCCAGCAGTTTGAGCGGCAGTACCTACAATGAGCAGTTCTTC.

The rearrangement uses TRBV7-2 and TRBJ2-7, with D unresolved. The CDR3 length is 15 residues. Germline CDR1 and CDR2: SGHTA and FQGNSA. Trimming took 5 bases from V and 0 from J, leaving 14 bases between them. The CDR3 bases are TGTGCCAGCAGCCCCACGACCCCCAGCTCCTACGAGCAGTACTTC. Translation gives CASSPTTPSSYEQYF. Full variable domain (missing parts from reference TRBV7-2 and TRBJ2-7): GAGVSQSPSNKVTEKGKDVELRCDPISGHTALYWYRQSLGQGLEFLIYFQGNSAPDKSGLPSDRFSAERTGGSVSTLTIQRTQQEDSAVYLCASSPTTPSSYEQYFGPGTRLTVT.

This clonotype has more than one count but fewer than ten. The gene calls are TRBV20-1 and TRBJ2-3; the D gene is possibly TRBD2 (5 bases). Trimming shortened V by 6 bases and J by 7 bases, and 17 bases separated the two germline ends. Germline V gene lookup returns CDR1 DFQATT and CDR2 SNEGSKA (reference sequence). The CDR3 length is 13 residues. CDR3 DNA sequence: TGCAGTGCCGCTTGGGAGAGCGGTAATACGCAGTATTTT. Translating it yields CSAAWESGNTQYF.

Many counts were recorded for this clonotype. The gene calls are TRBV5-1 and TRBJ2-1; D unresolved. The CDR3 contains 14 residues. Germline-derived CDR1 and CDR2 are SGHRS and YFSETQ. The V and J ends lost 5 bases and 8 bases respectively, with 17 bases between them. This CDR3 is CASSPSPVWDEQFF. In DNA form, the CDR3 reads TGCGCCAGCAGTCCCTCGCCCGTATGGGATGAGCAGTTCTTC. Full variable domain (outside the CDR3, taken from reference TRBV5-1 and TRBJ2-1): KAGVTQTPRYLIKTRGQQVTLSCSPISGHRSVSWYQQTPGQGLQFLFEYFSETQRNKGNFPGRFSGRQFSNSRSEMNVSTLELGDSALYLCASSPSPVWDEQFFGPGTRLTVL.

There are many counts of this clonotype. V usage is TRBV12-3 or TRBV12-4 and J usage is TRBJ2-7; TRBD2 matches 8 bases. With V trimmed by 6 bases and J by 3 bases, 13 bases remained unmatched. CDR3 length: 16 residues. The CDR3 DNA follows: TGTGCCAGCAGCTTCTTAGTCGGGAGGGAAAACTACGAGCAGTACTTC. Its translation is CASSFLVGRENYEQYF.

The sample holds a few counts of this clonotype. The chain links TRBV20-1 to TRBJ2-7; D perhaps matches TRBD1 (5 bases). V lost 6 bases and J 2 bases, leaving 11 bases between the germline ends. CDR3 length: 12 residues. Germline loops: CDR1 DFQATT, CDR2 SNEGSKA (reference sequence). CDR3 DNA sequence: TGCAGTGCGGGCAGGGATACCTACGAGCAGTACTTC. This sequence encodes CSAGRDTYEQYF.

This clonotype was seen many times. This sequence joins TRBV11-3 and TRBJ2-3; 7 nucleotides match TRBD2. Germline CDR1 and CDR2: SGHNT and YENEEA. J lost 9 bases, V lost 2 bases, and 5 bases had no gene match. The CDR3 is 13 amino acids. CDR3 residues: CASSLSGGRTQYF. CDR3 DNA sequence: TGTGCCAGCAGCTTATCCGGGGGGAGAACGCAGTATTTT.

J is TRBJ1-6 and V is TRBV20-1, with TRBD1 identical over 10 bases. Trimming took 7 bases from V and 10 from J; bases not matched to a gene: 4. Per the germline V gene, CDR1 is DFQATT and CDR2 is SNEGSKA (reference sequence). This CDR3 comprises 12 residues. CDR3 protein: CSVRDRGSPLHF. The DNA for the CDR3 is TGCAGTGTACGGGACAGGGGATCACCCCTCCACTTT.

This clonotype was seen ten or more times. The chain has TRBV29-1 and TRBJ2-3, with D uncertain. The CDR3 contains 12 residues. V gave up 5 bases and J gave up 2 bases, with 8 bases separating them. Germline V gene sequence: CDR1 SQVTM, CDR2 ANQGSEA. The CDR3 here is CSVTLYTDTQYF. CDR3 sequence (DNA): TGCAGCGTTACCTTGTACACAGATACGCAGTATTTT.

This sequence joins TRBV7-9 and TRBJ2-5; D remains ambiguous. Trimming pared 3 bases from V and 0 bases from J, leaving 8 bases between. The V gene's germline CDR1 is SEHNR and CDR2 FQNEAQ (reference sequence). The CDR3 contains 14 residues. The CDR3 loop reads CASSFLGYQETQYF. In nucleotides, the CDR3 is TGTGCCAGCAGCTTCTTGGGGTACCAAGAGACCCAGTACTTC.

This clonotype was counted only a few times. The chain employs TRBV5-4 and TRBJ2-5; D gene uncertain. V was shortened by 0 bases and J by 2 bases, with 8 bases between the two germline ends. This CDR3 is built from 14 residues. Germline CDR1 reads SGHNT; CDR2 reads YYREEE (reference sequence). The CDR3 DNA reads TGTGCCAGCAGCTTGGAGTCAGTTCAAGAGACCCAGTACTTC. This codes for CASSLESVQETQYF. Based on the CDR3 plus reference TRBV5-4 and TRBJ2-5, the full variable domain is ETGVTQSPTHLIKTRGQQVTLRCSSQSGHNTVSWYQQALGQGPQFIFQYYREEENGRGNFPPRFSGLQFPNYSSELNVNALELDDSALYLCASSLESVQETQYFGPGTRLLVL.

The chain couples TRBV3-1 to TRBJ1-4, with D unresolved. V was cut by 8 bases and J by 0 bases, with 7 bases left in between. Germline lookup yields CDR1 LGHDT and CDR2 YNNKEL (reference sequence). The CDR3 runs to 13 residues. Written as DNA, the CDR3 is TGTGCCAGCTCGGGATCAACTAATGAAAAACTGTTTTTT. Its protein product is CASSGSTNEKLFF.

Many counts were recorded for this clonotype. This rearrangement joins TRBV5-1 to TRBJ1-5; unclear D gene. Deletions cut 0 bases from V and 7 bases from J, with 11 bases between. This CDR3 is built from 14 residues. Germline V gives CDR1 SGHRS, CDR2 YFSETQ. The CDR3 protein is CASSLGPGFQPQHF. The CDR3 nucleotides read TGCGCCAGCAGCTTGGGGCCGGGGTTCCAGCCCCAGCATTTT. The full variable domain, in which reference TRBV5-1 and TRBJ1-5 provide the parts outside the CDR3, is KAGVTQTPRYLIKTRGQQVTLSCSPISGHRSVSWYQQTPGQGLQFLFEYFSETQRNKGNFPGRFSGRQFSNSRSEMNVSTLELGDSALYLCASSLGPGFQPQHFGDGTRLSIL.

This clonotype was recorded many times. This chain connects TRBV20-1 to TRBJ2-5; D is unresolved. The V gene's germline CDR1 is DFQATT and CDR2 SNEGSKA (reference sequence). The length of the CDR3 is 12 residues. Trimming pared 6 bases from V and 4 bases from J, leaving 12 bases between. For the CDR3, the DNA is TGCAGTGCCACCTTTTGGGGAGAGACCCAGTACTTC. The encoded protein is CSATFWGETQYF.

This clonotype was counted ten times or more. The V call is TRBV12-3 or TRBV12-4, the J call TRBJ2-7, with D perhaps TRBD1 (6 bases). With 7 bases removed from V and 0 bases from J, the gap between germline ends came to 13 bases. This CDR3 is 14 amino acids long. Written as DNA, the CDR3 is TGTGCCAGCACCATCGACAGGACCTCCTACGAGCAGTACTTC. This gives the protein CASTIDRTSYEQYF.

This clonotype was observed many times. This rearrangement joins TRBV5-1 to TRBJ1-1; D is perhaps TRBD1 (5 bases). The germline V gene encodes CDR1 SGHRS and CDR2 YFSETQ. Trimming removed 3 bases at V and 11 bases at J, with 20 bases between. This CDR3 region has 14 residues. The CDR3 DNA reads TGCGCCAGCAGCTCCGGGATGGAAGGGGCGAGCGCTTTCTTT. Encoded protein: CASSSGMEGASAFF.